These 5 T cell receptor beta chains were sequenced from one sample in a study of CD8 T cells in ankylosing spondylitis. TCRdb re-called the 5' RACE reads with MiXCR, one entry per CDR3 protein. The sample carries 310,000 or so distinct CDR3 sequences, 20% recorded once. The sequenced material came from blood, either unsorted or a sorted T cell fraction (not recorded which). The source of these receptors is a male donor with ankylosing spondylitis or in good health (not recorded which).

This CDR3 is CSILHTDTQYF. CDR3 bases: TGCAGCATCCTCCACACAGATACGCAGTATTTT. The chain is built from TRBV29-1 and TRBJ2-3, with D unresolved. V dropped 8 bases and J dropped 2 bases, with 8 bases sitting between them. The germline V gene encodes CDR1 SQVTM and CDR2 ANQGSEA. This CDR3 comprises 11 residues.

The V and J genes are TRBV12-3 or TRBV12-4 and TRBJ2-3; TRBD2 aligns across 10 bases. This CDR3 spans 15 amino acids. The V and J ends lost 6 bases and 5 bases, in that order; junction bases with no gene match: 8. CDR3 in amino acids: CASRRLAGAGDTQYF. The CDR3 DNA sequence: TGTGCCAGCAGGCGTCTAGCGGGAGCCGGAGATACGCAGTATTTT.

This chain connects TRBV12-3 or TRBV12-4 to TRBJ2-5; TRBD1 matches at 9 bases. This CDR3 region has 16 residues. The junction had 8 bases not matched to a gene; V was cut back by 5 bases and J by 1 base. The CDR3, as DNA: TGTGCCAGCAGTCAAACCGACAGGGGGACCCAAGAGACCCAGTACTTC. It is translated as CASSQTDRGTQETQYF.

The chain has TRBV7-2 and TRBJ2-2, with D tentatively TRBD2 (5 bases). Trimming removed 2 bases from V and 4 bases from J, with 11 bases in between. The CDR3 length is 15 residues. Germline lookup yields CDR1 SGHTA and CDR2 FQGNSA. The CDR3 is CASSLFPGSTGELFF. The DNA of the CDR3 is TGTGCCAGCAGCTTATTTCCGGGGAGCACCGGGGAGCTGTTTTTT.

The rearrangement links TRBV10-3 to TRBJ2-2; 11 bases agree with TRBD1. Germline loops: CDR1 ENHRY, CDR2 SYGVKD. V lost 3 bases and J lost 7; bases outside the gene matches: 7. CDR3 size: 16 residues. CDR3 sequence: CAISDPDRGQIGELFF. In nucleotides, the CDR3 is TGTGCCATCAGTGACCCGGACAGGGGGCAGATCGGGGAGCTGTTTTTT.